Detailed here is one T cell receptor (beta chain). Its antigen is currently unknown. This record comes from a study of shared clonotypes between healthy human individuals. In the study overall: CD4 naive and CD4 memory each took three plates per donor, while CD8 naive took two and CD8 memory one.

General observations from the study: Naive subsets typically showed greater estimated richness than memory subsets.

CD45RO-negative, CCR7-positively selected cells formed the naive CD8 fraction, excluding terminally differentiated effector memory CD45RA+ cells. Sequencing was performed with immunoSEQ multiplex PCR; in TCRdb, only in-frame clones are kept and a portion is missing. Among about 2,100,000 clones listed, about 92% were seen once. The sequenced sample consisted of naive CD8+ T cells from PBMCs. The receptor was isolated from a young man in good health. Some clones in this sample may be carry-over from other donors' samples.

CDR3 sequence: CASSFYPGASYEQYF. Here the CDR3 DNA reads TGTGCCAGCAGCTTTTATCCCGGAGCTTCCTACGAGCAGTACTTC. This chain connects TRBV7-2 to TRBJ2-7; D not resolved. The V gene lost 3 bases and the J gene lost 1 base, with 13 bases spanning the gap. Germline lookup yields CDR1 SGHTA and CDR2 FQGNSA. This CDR3 has 15 amino acids.